The T cell receptor (beta chain) described here comes from a study of Ad26.COV2.S vaccination and SARS-CoV-2 variants. About the study: Ad26.COV2.S was injected intramuscularly once or twice, 56 days apart. Findings and caveats of the study: Breadth and depth estimates from TCRs may understate total T cell responses. A substantial breadth of spike-specific CD8+ and CD4+ T cell responses after vaccination has been reported. Vaccinees and placebo recipients showed similar non-spike TCR breadth.

V shed 11 bases and J shed 4 bases, with 20 bases lying between them. The germline CDR1 and CDR2 sequences are SEHNR and FQNEAQ (reference sequence). The CDR3 is made up of 14 amino acids. Treatment defined: some 20 received Ad26.COV2.S at low or high dose, single or two shots; roughly five received placebo; per-sample allocation not given. All samples were drawn on day 63, counting from the first vaccine or placebo injection. The repertoire was sequenced with immunoSEQ multiplex PCR; TCRdb's copy has only in-frame clones and lacks some. The sample records approximately 300,000 clones, over 80% being singletons. On this clone: As yet, its antigen is unknown.

The TCR comes from a person between 18 and 60 years old who received the Ad26.COV2.S COVID-19 vaccine or a placebo. J is TRBJ1-1 and V is TRBV7-9; perhaps TRBD1 as D (6 bases). The source material was peripheral blood, sampled in a trial of Ad26.COV2.S vaccine versus placebo. CDR3 nucleotides: TGTGCCGCCGGGGGGGCTGGCCGTGTCACTGAAGCTTTCTTT. Residues: CAAGGAGRVTEAFF.